The 16 T cell receptor beta chains reported below all come from one sample, sequenced in a study of shared clonotypes between healthy human individuals. Assay: immunoSEQ multiplex PCR; the TCRdb copy retains only in-frame clones and omits some. The repertoire consists of 450,000 to 500,000 clones, with approximately 78% occurring once and the leading ten covering around 12%. The sample taken for sequencing was PBMCs. The receptors were sampled from a woman aged 40 to 49 in good health. Some clones in this sample may be carry-over from other donors' samples.

The chain is built from TRBV5-4 and TRBJ1-1; 8 bases align to TRBD1. V trimming: 0 bases; J trimming: 6 bases; junction bases outside the gene matches: 10. Germline CDR1 reads SGHNT; CDR2 reads YYREEE (reference sequence). The CDR3 length is 16 residues. CDR3 nucleotide sequence: TGTGCCAGCAGCTTGGCCTGGACAGGGCGGGGGGCTGAAGCTTTCTTT. Translating it yields CASSLAWTGRGAEAFF.

The rearrangement joins TRBV30 to TRBJ1-3, with D unclear. Per the germline V gene, CDR1 is GTSNPN and CDR2 is SVGIG (reference sequence). CDR3 length: 13 residues. With 3 bases removed from V and 4 bases from J, the gap between germline ends came to 10 bases. This CDR3 reads CAWRRVGGNTIYF. CDR3 nucleotides: TGTGCCTGGAGAAGGGTTGGGGGAAACACCATATATTTT.

The chain couples TRBV30 to TRBJ2-3; a weak D match, TRBD2 (5 bases). CDR1 and CDR2 (germline): GTSNPN, SVGIG (reference sequence). V dropped 2 bases and J dropped 2 bases, with 8 bases sitting between them. This CDR3 contains 13 residues. CDR3 bases: TGTGCCTGGAGTACCGGGAACACAGATACGCAGTATTTT. Translation: CAWSTGNTDTQYF.

This clone was detected once. The chain carries TRBV19 and TRBJ2-3; D perhaps matches TRBD2 (6 bases). Per the germline V gene, CDR1 is LNHDA and CDR2 is SQIVND (reference sequence). With 8 bases removed from V and 0 bases from J, the gap between germline ends came to 12 bases. This CDR3 comprises 14 residues. DNA for the CDR3: TGTGCCAGTTGTCTTAGCGGTAGCACAGATACGCAGTATTTT. Translation: CASCLSGSTDTQYF.

The chain employs TRBV7-6 and TRBJ2-7, with 9 nucleotides matching TRBD2. V trimming: 1 base; J trimming: 3 bases; junction bases outside the gene matches: 4. The CDR3 runs 15 residues. Per the germline V gene, CDR1 is SGHVS and CDR2 is FNYEAQ. The CDR3 bases are TGTGCCAGCAGCTTAGGAACTAGCGGGCTCTACGAGCAGTACTTC. Encoded protein: CASSLGTSGLYEQYF. Full variable domain (rest looked up from reference TRBV7-6 and TRBJ2-7): GAGVSQSPRYKVTKRGQDVALRCDPISGHVSLYWYRQALGQGPEFLTYFNYEAQQDKSGLPNDRFSAERPEGSISTLTIQRTEQRDSAMYRCASSLGTSGLYEQYFGPGTRLTVT.

This chain links TRBV10-3 with TRBJ2-7, with TRBD1 matching 10 bases. The CDR3 totals 13 residues. The V segment lost 2 bases and the J segment 9 bases; nucleotides outside the gene matches: 4. The germline CDR1 and CDR2 sequences are ENHRY and SYGVKD. Written as DNA, the CDR3 is TGTGCCATCAGTGAGCACGGACAGGGGGTGCAGTACTTC. Its translation: CAISEHGQGVQYF.

This clone was seen once. This chain links TRBV6-1 with TRBJ2-1; TRBD1 matches at 12 bases. Germline V gene sequence: CDR1 MNHNS, CDR2 SASEGT. V shed 7 bases and J 9 bases; nucleotides not matched to a gene: 7. This CDR3 spans 14 amino acids. The CDR3, as DNA: TGTGCCAGCATGGCCGGGACAGGGGGCGTTGAGCAGTTCTTC. Translated, it gives CASMAGTGGVEQFF.

The genes are TRBV4-1 and TRBJ1-5; TRBD1 aligns across 7 bases. V trimming: 4 bases; J trimming: 3 bases; junction bases outside the gene matches: 18. This CDR3 has 19 residues. Germline CDR1 and CDR2: MGHRA and YSYEKL. CDR3 amino acids: CASSPSGQYLVGVNQPQHF. The CDR3 DNA reads TGCGCCAGCAGCCCCTCGGGACAGTACCTTGTTGGGGTCAATCAGCCCCAGCATTTT.

The CDR3 nucleotides read TGTGCCTGGAGTCCTTCTTGGGTCGGGGATTCACCCCTCCACTTT. Translating gives CAWSPSWVGDSPLHF. V is TRBV30 and J is TRBJ1-6; D gene ambiguous. The V gene lost 2 bases and the J gene lost 8 bases, with 16 bases spanning the gap. There are 15 residues in the CDR3. The germline V gene encodes CDR1 GTSNPN and CDR2 SVGIG (reference sequence).

This clone was counted a single time. V usage is TRBV4-1 and J usage is TRBJ2-2; 7 nucleotides line up with TRBD2. Germline CDR1 reads MGHRA; CDR2 reads YSYEKL. The CDR3 spans 17 residues. The trim removed 3 bases at V and 3 bases at J, leaving 10 bases unmatched. CDR3: CASSQRLGRDDTGELFF. The CDR3 nucleotides read TGCGCCAGCAGCCAGCGTTTGGGGAGGGACGACACCGGGGAGCTGTTTTTT.

DNA for the CDR3: TGCGCCAGCCGGACGGGGCGCTACGAGCAGTACTTC. Translation gives CASRTGRYEQYF. V usage is TRBV5-1 and J usage is TRBJ2-7; D tentatively fits TRBD1 or TRBD2 (5 bases each). The V and J ends lost 7 bases and 3 bases respectively, with 11 bases between them. The CDR3 loop spans 12 amino acids. Germline-derived CDR1 and CDR2 are SGHRS and YFSETQ.

The V gene is TRBV30, the J gene TRBJ1-5; weak D call: TRBD1 (5 bases). Trimming took off 1 base at V and 5 bases at J, with 18 bases between the two ends. Germline CDR1 reads GTSNPN; CDR2 reads SVGIG (reference sequence). This CDR3 is 16 amino acids long. This CDR3 reads CAWSERQGKRDQPQHF. CDR3 bases: TGTGCCTGGAGTGAGCGGCAGGGAAAAAGGGATCAGCCCCAGCATTTT.

In the case of this clone: The sample carries other DNA sequences with the same CDR3. The chain combines TRBV9 with TRBJ2-3; D uncertain. V was clipped by 0 bases and J by 6 bases, with 11 bases between them. CDR3 size: 14 residues. Germline CDR1 SGDLS, CDR2 YYNGEE. CDR3 coding DNA: TGTGCCAGCAGCGTAGCCGTAGCCGCGGATACGCAGTATTTT. This codes for CASSVAVAADTQYF.

The rearrangement uses TRBV18 and TRBJ1-4; TRBD1 is a possible D gene (6 bases). Germline V gives CDR1 KGHSH, CDR2 LQKENI. The V end was cut by 5 bases, the J end by 5 bases, with 15 bases between. The CDR3 length is 15 residues. CDR3 DNA: TGTGCCAGCTCATTCACAGGGACGAGGAATGAAAAACTGTTTTTT. This codes for CASSFTGTRNEKLFF.

Here the CDR3 reads CAISGGWTGGPDTQYF. DNA for the CDR3: TGTGCCATCAGCGGTGGATGGACAGGGGGCCCAGATACGCAGTATTTT. The gene calls are TRBV10-3 and TRBJ2-3; the match to TRBD1 covers 11 bases. The germline V gene has CDR1 ENHRY and CDR2 SYGVKD. This CDR3 comprises 16 residues. Losses at the gene ends were 6 bases for V and 4 bases for J; bases not matched to a gene: 9.

This chain uses TRBV4-1 with TRBJ1-4; no clear D. The germline CDR1 and CDR2 sequences are MGHRA and YSYEKL. The germline V and J ends were trimmed by 4 bases and 8 bases, with 11 bases remaining between them. The length of the CDR3 is 13 residues. CDR3 residues: CASSLVPQEKLFF. CDR3 coding DNA: TGCGCCAGCAGCCTAGTTCCGCAAGAAAAACTGTTTTTT.